The rows below give T cell receptor beta chains drawn from one sample of a study of T cells in Graves' hyperthyroidism and ophthalmopathy. From the multiplex PCR reads, TCRdb called clonotypes with MiXCR, one entry per CDR3 protein. The sample lists over 550,000 distinct CDR3 sequences; 16% were seen once. The material sequenced was blood. Every receptor here comes from a woman aged 18 to 35 with Graves' hyperthyroidism. Each CDR3 is given with its conserved first and last residue. The D gene is left open where the match is weak. Some rows mark clone size as missing; the rest say once, few, many or name a class of expanded clone.

TRBJ2-1,NA,TRBV3-1,many,TGTGCCAGCAGCCAAGATCGCGGGGCGGCCTACAATGAGCAGTTCTTC,CASSQDRGAAYNEQFF
TRBJ2-2,TRBD2,TRBV6-2/TRBV6-3,few,TGTGCCAGCCGTCTAGCGGGGGGATCCGGGGAGCTGTTTTTT,CASRLAGGSGELFF
TRBJ2-1,TRBD1,TRBV20-1,many,TGCAGTGCTAGGACAGGGGGCAATGAGCAGTTCTTC,CSARTGGNEQFF
TRBJ1-1,NA,TRBV20-1,few,TGCAGTGCCCTTTCGGTAAACACTGAAGCTTTCTTT,CSALSVNTEAFF
TRBJ2-3,NA,TRBV20-1,many,TGCAGTGCTGGAGACTACCTGGCGGATACGCAGTATTTT,CSAGDYLADTQYF
TRBJ1-1,TRBD1,TRBV5-4,few,TGTGCCACCACACGAGAATACAGGGGAGGGGTAACTGAAGCTTTCTTT,CATTREYRGGVTEAFF
TRBJ2-7,NA,TRBV27,many,TGTGCCAGCAGAAGGGACTTCGACTCCTACGAGCAGTACTTC,CASRRDFDSYEQYF
TRBJ2-1,NA,TRBV7-9,many,TGTGCCAGCAACGTAATGGGCGGTGCCTACAATGAGCAGTTCTTC,CASNVMGGAYNEQFF
TRBJ1-2,TRBD1,TRBV18,many,TGTGCCAGCTCACCGGGGGACAGCAACTATGGCTACACCTTC,CASSPGDSNYGYTF
TRBJ1-1,TRBD1,TRBV12-3/TRBV12-4,many,TGTGCCAGCAGCACCGGACAGGCGAACACTGAAGCTTTCTTT,CASSTGQANTEAFF
TRBJ2-7,NA,TRBV20-1,NA,TGCAGTGCTAGGATAAGCTACGAGCAGTACTTC,CSARISYEQYF
TRBJ1-2,TRBD1,TRBV9,few,TGTGCCAGCCGACGGGGGGACAGGGCTGGCTACACCTTC,CASRRGDRAGYTF
TRBJ2-3,NA,TRBV12-3/TRBV12-4,few,TGTGCCAGCAGTTTACAGGGGCCCTTGCAGACAGATACGCAGTATTTT,CASSLQGPLQTDTQYF
TRBJ2-7,TRBD1,TRBV12-3/TRBV12-4,many,TGTGCCAGCAGTTCAGGGGGCGGTTCCTACGAGCAGTACTTC,CASSSGGGSYEQYF
TRBJ2-7,NA,TRBV14,many,TGTGCCAGCAGCCGCATGTGGATGAGCGAGCAGTACTTC,CASSRMWMSEQYF
TRBJ1-1,NA,TRBV6-1,few,TGTGCCAGCAGTGGCCAAATACAGGGTGATTCCACTGAAGCTTTCTTT,CASSGQIQGDSTEAFF
TRBJ2-1,TRBD2,TRBV6-1,many,TGTGCCACAGCTACGGGAGGGGCTAGCGGTTTGGGGGATGAGCAGTTCTTC,CATATGGASGLGDEQFF
TRBJ1-1,TRBD1,TRBV7-6,many,TGTGCCAGCAGCCCTCGGACAGGGGGTAGCTCTGAAGCTTTCTTT,CASSPRTGGSSEAFF
TRBJ1-5,TRBD1,TRBV2,NA,TGTGCCAGCAGGGGGGGACAGGGGTATAGCAATCAGCCCCAGCATTTT,CASRGGQGYSNQPQHF
TRBJ2-5,NA,TRBV30,many,TGTGCCTGTAGAAACCTTGAGGGCGGGGAGACCCAGTACTTC,CACRNLEGGETQYF
TRBJ2-3,TRBD2,TRBV28,NA,TGTGCCAGCCCCCCCACTAGCGGGAGGGCCTTGGATACGCAGTATTTT,CASPPTSGRALDTQYF
TRBJ2-5,NA,TRBV18,many,TGTGCCAGCTCACTAGGACGGCAAAAAGAGACCCAGTACTTC,CASSLGRQKETQYF
TRBJ2-7,NA,TRBV7-9,few,TGTGCCAGCAGCGTACCGGGCCTTGAGCAGTACTTC,CASSVPGLEQYF
TRBJ1-1,NA,TRBV7-2,many,TGTGCCAGCAGCTGGTGGGAGGACACTGAAGCTTTCTTT,CASSWWEDTEAFF
TRBJ2-5,TRBD2,TRBV4-1,few,TGCGCCAGCAGTATAGCGGGGGGGAGGGAGACCCAGTACTTC,CASSIAGGRETQYF
TRBJ1-1,NA,TRBV11-3,NA,TGTGCCAGCGGCCCTCGCGGCCGACGCCCGGAAGCTTTCTTT,CASGPRGRRPEAFF
TRBJ2-3,TRBD2,TRBV10-1,many,TGCGCCAGCAGTGAGAAGGCGGGAGGGCCAGATACGCAGTATTTT,CASSEKAGGPDTQYF
TRBJ2-4,NA,TRBV27,few,TGTGCCAGCAGTTTAACCCGCCGAAACATCCCTAAAGCCAAAAACATTCAGTACTTC,CASSLTRRNIPKAKNIQYF
TRBJ1-3,NA,TRBV20-1,NA,TGCAGTGCTAGAGATAGCGAGCAGGGGAGTTATGCGGGAAACACCATATATTTT,CSARDSEQGSYAGNTIYF
TRBJ2-3,NA,TRBV7-8,many,TGTGCCAGCAGCTCAGCACCGGGACTCACTAGCACAGATACGCAGTATTTT,CASSSAPGLTSTDTQYF
TRBJ2-7,TRBD1,TRBV19,few,TGTGCCAGTAGTATAGTTTGGGGACAGTCATACGGCGAGCAGTACTTC,CASSIVWGQSYGEQYF
TRBJ2-5,NA,TRBV7-6,NA,TGTGCCAGCAGCTTAGCGTGGGGGAGCGAAGAGACCCAGTACTTC,CASSLAWGSEETQYF
TRBJ2-7,TRBD2,TRBV27,NA,TGTGCCAGCAGTCCCTTAGCGGGAGCGAGCCACGAGCAGTACTTC,CASSPLAGASHEQYF
TRBJ1-4,NA,TRBV7-8,many,TGTGCCAGCAGCATCGCGGTCAGGGCCTCCGGCGAAAAACTGTTTTTT,CASSIAVRASGEKLFF
TRBJ2-2,NA,TRBV30,NA,TGTGCCTGGACCCTAACGGGGAACACCGGGGAGCTGTTTTTT,CAWTLTGNTGELFF
TRBJ2-7,TRBD1,TRBV10-3,few,TGTGCCGCAGCCCGGGACAGGGTTAACGAGCAGTACTTC,CAAARDRVNEQYF
TRBJ2-5,NA,TRBV7-7,NA,TGTGCCAGCAGCTTACTCGCGACTCCGGCCGAGACCCAGTACTTC,CASSLLATPAETQYF
TRBJ2-1,NA,TRBV27,NA,TGTGCCAGCAGGGACCCACGAATTCACAGTGAGCAGTTCTTC,CASRDPRIHSEQFF
TRBJ2-3,TRBD2,TRBV28,many,TGTGCCAGCAACTACCCCCGGACTAGCGGGAGGACAGATACGCAGTATTTT,CASNYPRTSGRTDTQYF
TRBJ1-6,TRBD1,TRBV2,NA,TGTGCCAGCACCTTACCCCGGGACAGGGTATTGATTAATTCACCCCTCCACTTT,CASTLPRDRVLINSPLHF
TRBJ2-7,TRBD1,TRBV14,NA,TGTGCCAGCAGCCCTCCCTTCAGGCAGGGGGCTTACGAGCAGTACTTC,CASSPPFRQGAYEQYF
TRBJ2-3,NA,TRBV11-2,NA,TGTGCCAGCAGCTTAGATGTTCGGGCAGCAGATACGCAGTATTTT,CASSLDVRAADTQYF
TRBJ1-4,NA,TRBV5-1,many,TGTGCCAGCAGCTTAGCGGGATCTAATGAAAAACTGTTTTTT,CASSLAGSNEKLFF
TRBJ2-5,NA,TRBV19,NA,TGTGCCACCTCAGCCGGTAACATGGGGCAGGAGACCCAGTACTTC,CATSAGNMGQETQYF
TRBJ2-5,TRBD2,TRBV5-5,NA,TGTGCCAGCAGCTACGGGACTAGCGGGGGAGTTGGAGAGACCCAGTACTTC,CASSYGTSGGVGETQYF
TRBJ2-1,TRBD2,TRBV15,many,TGTGCCACCAGCAGGGCGGGACTACCTGTTGAGCAGTTCTTC,CATSRAGLPVEQFF
TRBJ2-7,NA,TRBV29-1,few,TGCAGCGCCCATCGCGGGGCCTCCGGCGAGCAGTACTTC,CSAHRGASGEQYF
TRBJ1-2,TRBD1,TRBV12-3/TRBV12-4,NA,TGTGCCAGCAGTTTGGTTGGACAGGGTCTTTTTGATGGCTACACCTTC,CASSLVGQGLFDGYTF
TRBJ2-1,NA,TRBV29-1,NA,TGCAGCGTTGAAATAAGGGATGCGCATGAGCAGTTCTTC,CSVEIRDAHEQFF
TRBJ2-7,NA,TRBV12-3/TRBV12-4,many,TGTGCCAGCAGTTACGAGGGTGGGGCCGACGAGCAGTACTTC,CASSYEGGADEQYF
TRBJ2-1,TRBD2,TRBV20-1,many,TGCAGTGCTTCGACTAGCGGGACCGCGTACAATGAGCAGTTCTTC,CSASTSGTAYNEQFF
TRBJ2-1,TRBD2,TRBV18,NA,TGTGCCAGCTCTCAAAGGTTTGGACTAGCGGACGGAAATGAGCAGTTCTTC,CASSQRFGLADGNEQFF
TRBJ2-2,TRBD2,TRBV12-3/TRBV12-4,few,TGTGCCAGCAGGCTAGCGGGGGGGCATGCCGGGGAGCTGTTTTTT,CASRLAGGHAGELFF
TRBJ2-2,TRBD1,TRBV29-1,NA,TGCAGCGTTGGGCGCGACAGGGGGATAGCGAACACCGGGGAGCTGTTTTTT,CSVGRDRGIANTGELFF
TRBJ1-1,TRBD1,TRBV5-5,many,TGTGCCAGCAGCTTGGTCCCGGGACAGGGGGTCGCTTTCTTT,CASSLVPGQGVAFF
TRBJ1-1,TRBD1,TRBV6-1,few,TGTGCCAGCAGCCACCTGACAGGGGGCGAAAGGGGGATAAGGAACACTGAAGCTTTCTTT,CASSHLTGGERGIRNTEAFF
TRBJ2-2,NA,TRBV28,NA,TGTGCCAGCTTTGTAGGGCTCGGGACCGGGGAGCTGTTTTTT,CASFVGLGTGELFF
TRBJ2-5,NA,TRBV12-5,many,TGTGCTAGTGGTTCGGAGGGGCCTTGGTACCAAGAGACCCAGTACTTC,CASGSEGPWYQETQYF
TRBJ2-5,NA,TRBV19,few,TGTGCCAGTAGTTGGGGGGGCTCTGAGACCCAGTACTTC,CASSWGGSETQYF
TRBJ2-5,TRBD2,TRBV7-9,NA,TGTGCCAGCAGCTCAGGACTAGCGTATGAGACCCAGTACTTC,CASSSGLAYETQYF